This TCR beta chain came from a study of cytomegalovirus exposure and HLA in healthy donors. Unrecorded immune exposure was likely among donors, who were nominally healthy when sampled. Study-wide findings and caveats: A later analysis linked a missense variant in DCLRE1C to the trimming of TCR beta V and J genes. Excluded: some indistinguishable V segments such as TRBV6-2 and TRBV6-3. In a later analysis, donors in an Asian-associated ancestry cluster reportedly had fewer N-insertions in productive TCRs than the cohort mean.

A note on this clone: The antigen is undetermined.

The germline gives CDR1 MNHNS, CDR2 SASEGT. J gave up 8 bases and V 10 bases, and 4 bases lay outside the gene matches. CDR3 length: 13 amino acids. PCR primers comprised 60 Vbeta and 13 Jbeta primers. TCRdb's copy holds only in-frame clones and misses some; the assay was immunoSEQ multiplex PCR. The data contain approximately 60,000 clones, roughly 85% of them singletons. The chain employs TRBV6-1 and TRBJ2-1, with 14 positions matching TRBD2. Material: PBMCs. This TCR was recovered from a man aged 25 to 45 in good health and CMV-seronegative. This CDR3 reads CATRLAGGDEQFF. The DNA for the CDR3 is TGTGCCACCCGACTAGCGGGAGGGGATGAGCAGTTCTTC.